Below, 18 T cell receptor beta chains from the same sample are listed, as sequenced in a study of blood T cell repertoires in COVID-19. Measured with immunoSEQ multiplex PCR; TCRdb has only the in-frame clones, and not every one. The table has fewer than 350,000 clones, 85% seen once. The sequencing input was PBMCs or T cells enriched from blood (not recorded which). The receptors here all came from a woman aged 25 to 39 who had been exposed to COVID-19.

This CDR3 reads CASSLGPTGGLPYYNEQFF. CDR3 in DNA: TGTGCCAGCAGCTTAGGACCGACAGGGGGACTACCATACTACAATGAGCAGTTCTTC. The chain combines TRBV11-2 with TRBJ2-1; 9 bases line up with TRBD1. This CDR3 is 19 amino acids long. The germline CDR1 and CDR2 sequences are SGHAT and FQNNGV. The V and J ends lost 1 base and 3 bases, in that order; junction bases with no gene match: 13.

J is TRBJ2-3 and V is TRBV9, with 11 bases lining up with TRBD2. The V gene's germline CDR1 is SGDLS and CDR2 YYNGEE. The CDR3 contains 17 residues. The ends lost 3 bases at V and 0 bases at J; junction bases unmatched: 6. CDR3 residues: CASSGTSGPTSTDTQYF. In nucleotides, the CDR3 is TGTGCCAGCAGCGGGACTAGCGGGCCGACTAGCACAGATACGCAGTATTTT.

The chain couples TRBV11-2 to TRBJ2-1, with TRBD2 matching 9 bases. This CDR3 region has 13 residues. V dropped 5 bases and J dropped 12; count of bases not matched to a gene: 8. Germline assignment: CDR1 SGHAT and CDR2 FQNNGV. The CDR3 reads CASSLGRGGRQFF. As DNA, the CDR3 is TGTGCCAGCAGCCTGGGGCGGGGGGGAAGGCAGTTCTTC.

V usage is TRBV18 and J usage is TRBJ2-5; TRBD1 matches 8 bases. This CDR3 is built from 15 residues. Germline V gene sequence: CDR1 KGHSH, CDR2 LQKENI. Losses at the gene ends were 4 bases for V and 4 bases for J; bases not matched to a gene: 8. CDR3 in amino acids: CASSLRTGLGETQYF. The CDR3 nucleotides are TGTGCCAGCTCACTCCGGACAGGGCTAGGAGAGACCCAGTACTTC. The variable domain in full, completed from reference TRBV18 and TRBJ2-5, reads NAGVMQNPRHLVRRRGQEARLRCSPMKGHSHVYWYRQLPEEGLKFMVYLQKENIIDESGMPKERFSAEFPKEGPSILRIQQVVRGDSAAYFCASSLRTGLGETQYFGPGTRLLVL.

This rearrangement joins TRBV19 to TRBJ2-3, with 14 bases identical to TRBD2. V lost 6 bases, J lost 0 bases, and 11 bases stayed unmatched. Germline assignment: CDR1 LNHDA and CDR2 SQIVND (reference sequence). CDR3 length: 19 amino acids. CDR3 protein: CASSSGTSGRGISTDTQYF. The CDR3 nucleotides read TGTGCCAGTAGCTCCGGGACTAGCGGGAGAGGGATTAGCACAGATACGCAGTATTTT. Filled out from reference TRBV19 and TRBJ2-3, the complete variable domain reads DGGITQSPKYLFRKEGQNVTLSCEQNLNHDAMYWYRQDPGQGLRLIYYSQIVNDFQKGDIAEGYSVSREKKESFPLTVTSAQKNPTAFYLCASSSGTSGRGISTDTQYFGPGTRLTVL.

The chain couples TRBV28 to TRBJ1-1, with TRBD1 matching 11 bases. Germline V lookup: CDR1 MDHEN, CDR2 SYDVKM. The V gene end was trimmed by 6 bases and the J gene end by 4 bases; junction bases not matched to a gene: 4. The length of the CDR3 is 14 residues. The CDR3 DNA is TGTGCCAGCAGCTGGGGACAGGGGGGCACTGAAGCTTTCTTT. This encodes CASSWGQGGTEAFF.

The J gene is TRBJ1-1, the V gene TRBV7-9; possible D gene TRBD1, 6 bases. Germline V gene data show CDR1 as SEHNR and CDR2 as FQNEAQ (reference sequence). The CDR3 runs 13 residues. Trimming left V 5 bases short and J 8 bases short, with 15 bases between. The CDR3 protein is CASSPDRTFEAFF. CDR3 DNA sequence: TGTGCCAGCAGCCCGGACAGAACCTTCGAAGCTTTCTTT.

V gene TRBV5-8 combines with J gene TRBJ2-2, with a weak D call TRBD1 (6 bases). The CDR3 contains 12 residues. Deletions cut 4 bases from V and 8 bases from J, with 9 bases between. Germline V CDR1 and CDR2: SGHTS, YDEGEE. The CDR3 sequence: CASSQGSGELFF. CDR3 bases: TGTGCCAGCAGCCAGGGGTCAGGGGAGCTGTTTTTT.

The rearrangement joins TRBV5-1 to TRBJ1-2; D not resolved. The germline V and J ends were trimmed by 2 bases and 6 bases, with 11 bases remaining between them. CDR3 length equals 13 residues. Germline values: CDR1 SGHRS, CDR2 YFSETQ. CDR3 bases: TGCGCCAGCAGCTTCCGCGGGATCGATGGCTACACCTTC. Amino acids: CASSFRGIDGYTF.

The V and J genes are TRBV28 and TRBJ1-2; D is possibly TRBD1 (6 bases). Germline CDR1 is MDHEN and CDR2 is SYDVKM. V lost 4 bases and J 4 bases, leaving 13 bases between the germline ends. The CDR3 consists of 14 residues. The CDR3 region has the DNA TGTGCCAGCAGTTCCCCGACAGGCTTCTATGGCTACACCTTC. This codes for CASSSPTGFYGYTF.

This chain joins TRBV2 and TRBJ1-1; no firm D call. Germline CDR1 is SNHLY and CDR2 is FYNNEI. The CDR3 is made up of 13 amino acids. V lost 7 bases and J lost 5, with 14 bases in between. This chain's CDR3 is CASINSGSTEAFF. The CDR3 coding sequence is TGTGCCAGCATTAATTCCGGGTCAACTGAAGCTTTCTTT.

This clone was observed a few times. The chain carries TRBV4-3 and TRBJ1-1; 10 bases map to TRBD1. V shed 5 bases and J 0 bases; nucleotides not matched to a gene: 6. This CDR3 spans 16 amino acids. Looked up from germline, CDR1 is LGHNA and CDR2 is YSLEER. This chain's CDR3 is CASSKGTGVMNTEAFF. The CDR3 nucleotides read TGCGCCAGCAGCAAAGGGACAGGGGTCATGAACACTGAAGCTTTCTTT.

V is TRBV7-9 and J is TRBJ2-3; 7 bases are a match to TRBD2. The CDR3 sequence is 16 residues long. The germline gives CDR1 SEHNR, CDR2 FQNEAQ (reference sequence). Losses at the gene ends were 1 base for V and 2 bases for J; bases not matched to a gene: 6. CDR3 in DNA: TGTGCCAGCAGCTTAGTGGCTAGCGGTTACACAGATACGCAGTATTTT. Protein product: CASSLVASGYTDTQYF.

V gene TRBV6-5 combines with J gene TRBJ1-5, with TRBD1 as a possible D gene (6 bases). Germline CDR1 reads MNHEY; CDR2 reads SVGAGI. Trimming removed 6 bases from V and 7 bases from J, with 13 bases in between. There are 13 residues in the CDR3. DNA of the CDR3: TGTGCCAGCAGCCTACAGGGAGGGCAGCCCCAGCATTTT. Translated, it gives CASSLQGGQPQHF.

The gene calls are TRBV28 and TRBJ2-7; D not resolved. Trimming stripped 3 bases from V and 0 bases from J, with 6 bases between. Germline-derived CDR1 and CDR2 are MDHEN and SYDVKM. The CDR3 spans 13 residues. CDR3 loop: CASSFRSSYEQYF. In DNA, the CDR3 is TGTGCCAGCAGTTTCCGGAGCTCCTACGAGCAGTACTTC.

This clone was recorded only once. The gene calls are TRBV30 and TRBJ2-7, with TRBD2 matching 7 bases. Trimming removed 7 bases from V and 3 bases from J; junction bases left unmatched: 9. Germline CDR1 and CDR2: GTSNPN and SVGIG (reference sequence). CDR3 size: 13 residues. Here the CDR3 reads CALQRDPIYEQYF. The CDR3 bases are TGTGCCTTGCAGCGGGACCCGATCTACGAGCAGTACTTC.

J is TRBJ2-3 and V is TRBV9; 13 nucleotides line up with TRBD2. Losses at the gene ends were 4 bases for V and 9 bases for J; bases not matched to a gene: 11. This CDR3 has 16 residues. The germline V gene has CDR1 SGDLS and CDR2 YYNGEE. The CDR3 loop is CASSPITSGGEVTQYF. CDR3 DNA sequence: TGTGCCAGCAGCCCTATAACTAGCGGGGGGGAGGTGACGCAGTATTTT.

The V gene is TRBV28, the J gene TRBJ2-1; TRBD2 aligns across 12 bases. The CDR3 consists of 15 residues. The V segment lost 6 bases and the J segment 10 bases; nucleotides outside the gene matches: 10. Germline lookup yields CDR1 MDHEN and CDR2 SYDVKM. CDR3 in amino acids: CASRPWTSGTGEQFF. The CDR3, as DNA: TGTGCCAGCAGACCATGGACTAGCGGGACGGGGGAGCAGTTCTTC.